The sequence of this T cell receptor (beta chain) was determined in a study of blood T cell repertoires in COVID-19. Background on the study: Whether acute or convalescent, the COVID-19 samples came from the United States, Italy and Spain. T cells, B-cell-depleted T cells, or PBMCs provided the cDNA or gDNA that served as material.

The CDR3 has 15 residues. Trimming took off 2 bases at V and 5 bases at J, with 14 bases between the two ends. The germline V gene has CDR1 KGHDR and CDR2 SFDVKD. Per the original methods: Amplification with reference gene primers provided the estimates of nucleated cell counts. Libraries were prepared by immunoSEQ multiplex PCR; TCRdb keeps only in-frame clonotypes and omits some of them. V, J and clone size reflect that table, while D and trimming were determined from the DNA. The sample carries some 83,000 clones, roughly 84% recorded once. The V gene is TRBV24-1, the J gene TRBJ2-5, with D possibly TRBD1 on 6 matching bases. The clonotype comes from a man in his forties or fifties with acute or convalescent COVID-19. Sequenced: peripheral blood. The CDR3 sequence is CATSDYRASRETQYF. DNA of the CDR3: TGTGCCACCAGTGATTACAGGGCTTCTCGGGAGACCCAGTACTTC.